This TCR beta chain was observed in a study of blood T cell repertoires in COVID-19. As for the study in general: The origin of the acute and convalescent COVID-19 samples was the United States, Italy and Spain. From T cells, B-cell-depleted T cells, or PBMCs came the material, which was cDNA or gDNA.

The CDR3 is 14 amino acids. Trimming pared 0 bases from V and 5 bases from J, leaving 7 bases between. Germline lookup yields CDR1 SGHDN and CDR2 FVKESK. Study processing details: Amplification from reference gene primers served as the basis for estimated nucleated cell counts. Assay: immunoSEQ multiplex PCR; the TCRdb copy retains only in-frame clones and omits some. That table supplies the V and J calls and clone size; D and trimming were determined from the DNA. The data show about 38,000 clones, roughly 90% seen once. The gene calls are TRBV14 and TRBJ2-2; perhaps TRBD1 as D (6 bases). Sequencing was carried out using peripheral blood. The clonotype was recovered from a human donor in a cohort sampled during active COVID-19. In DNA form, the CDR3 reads TGTGCCAGCAGCCAAGATAGGGGGACCGGGGAGCTGTTTTTT. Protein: CASSQDRGTGELFF.